The 5 T cell receptor beta chains given below trace back to one sample, sequenced in a study of T cell repertoires and Cas9 in healthy adults. The method was immunoSEQ multiplex PCR; TCRdb's version includes in-frame clones alone and lacks a portion of them. The data show about 15,000 clones, around nine tenths seen once. The source material was Tregs (CD4+, CD25+, CD127-, CD137-, CD154-) from PBMCs; culture status not recorded. All receptors come from a human donor in good health.

J is TRBJ2-5 and V is TRBV6-1; D might be TRBD1 (5 bases). Germline CDR1 and CDR2: MNHNS and SASEGT. The V and J ends lost 5 bases and 0 bases respectively, with 13 bases between them. This CDR3 is built from 15 residues. CDR3 loop: CASSTGTGNQETQYF. Written as DNA, the CDR3 is TGTGCCAGCAGTACAGGAACGGGCAACCAAGAGACCCAGTACTTC.

This clone was counted only a few times. This chain uses TRBV10-3 with TRBJ1-2; 8 nucleotides line up with TRBD1. The V and J ends lost 7 bases and 3 bases, in that order; junction bases with no gene match: 4. Per the germline V gene, CDR1 is ENHRY and CDR2 is SYGVKD. The CDR3 is made up of 13 amino acids. The CDR3 is CAITPDRDYGYTF. In nucleotides, the CDR3 is TGTGCCATCACCCCGGACAGGGACTATGGCTACACCTTC.

J is TRBJ2-3 and V is TRBV11-2; weak D call: TRBD2 (6 bases). Germline loops: CDR1 SGHAT, CDR2 FQNNGV. V lost 6 bases, J lost 7 bases, and 14 bases lay in between. This CDR3 comprises 13 residues. The DNA of the CDR3 is TGTGCCAGCAGACAATCCGGGGGTCATACGCAGTATTTT. It specifies CASRQSGGHTQYF.

This clone was seen only a few times. This chain links TRBV6-1 with TRBJ1-3, with 8 bases fitting TRBD1. CDR1 MNHNS and CDR2 SASEGT come from the germline V gene. After removal of 2 bases from V and 2 bases from J, the junction contained 5 bases not matched to a gene. The length of the CDR3 is 16 residues. CDR3 bases: TGTGCCAGCAGTGAACAGGGGGCCCGAGCTGGAAACACCATATATTTT. Amino acids: CASSEQGARAGNTIYF.

The rearrangement links TRBV5-4 to TRBJ2-2; 8 positions match TRBD1. This CDR3 is built from 15 residues. Trimming removed 2 bases from V and 3 bases from J; junction bases left unmatched: 3. In germline, CDR1 is SGHNT, CDR2 YYREEE (reference sequence). The CDR3 nucleotides are TGTGCCAGCAGCTTAGGGACAGGAGACACCGGGGAGCTGTTTTTT. This translates into CASSLGTGDTGELFF.